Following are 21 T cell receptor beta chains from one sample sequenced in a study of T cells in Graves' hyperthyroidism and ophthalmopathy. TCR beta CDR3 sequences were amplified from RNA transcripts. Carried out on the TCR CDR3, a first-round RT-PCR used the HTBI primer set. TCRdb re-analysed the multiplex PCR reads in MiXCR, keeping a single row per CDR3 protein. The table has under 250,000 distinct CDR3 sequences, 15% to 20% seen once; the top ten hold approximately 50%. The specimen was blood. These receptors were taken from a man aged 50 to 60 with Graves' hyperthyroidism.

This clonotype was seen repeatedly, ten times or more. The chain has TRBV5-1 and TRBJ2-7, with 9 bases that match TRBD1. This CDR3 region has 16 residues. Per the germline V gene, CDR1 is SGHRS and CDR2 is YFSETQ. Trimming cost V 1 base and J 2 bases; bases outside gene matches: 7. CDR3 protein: CASSLTRGDRAYEQYF. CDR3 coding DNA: TGCGCCAGCAGCTTGACCCGCGGGGACAGGGCCTACGAGCAGTACTTC.

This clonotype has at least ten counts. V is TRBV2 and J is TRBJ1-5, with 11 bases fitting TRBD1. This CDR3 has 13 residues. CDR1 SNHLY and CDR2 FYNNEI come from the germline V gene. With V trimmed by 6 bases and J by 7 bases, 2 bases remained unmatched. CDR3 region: CASRDRGLQPQHF. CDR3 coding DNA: TGTGCCAGCAGGGACAGGGGGCTCCAGCCCCAGCATTTT. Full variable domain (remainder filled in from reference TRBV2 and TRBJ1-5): EPEVTQTPSHQVTQMGQEVILRCVPISNHLYFYWYRQILGQKVEFLVSFYNNEISEKSEIFDDQFSVERPDGSNFTLKIRSTKLEDSAMYFCASRDRGLQPQHFGDGTRLSIL.

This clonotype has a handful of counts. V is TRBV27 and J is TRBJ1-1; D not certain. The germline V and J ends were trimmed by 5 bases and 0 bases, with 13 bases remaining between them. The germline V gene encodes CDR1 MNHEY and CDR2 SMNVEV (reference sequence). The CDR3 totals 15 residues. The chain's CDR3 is CASSPLVRMNTEAFF. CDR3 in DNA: TGTGCCAGCAGTCCCCTGGTAAGGATGAACACTGAAGCTTTCTTT.

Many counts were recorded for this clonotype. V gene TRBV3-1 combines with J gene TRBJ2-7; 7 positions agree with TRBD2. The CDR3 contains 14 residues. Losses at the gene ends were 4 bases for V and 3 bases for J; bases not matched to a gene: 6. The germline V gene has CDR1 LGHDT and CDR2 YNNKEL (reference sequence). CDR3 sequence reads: CASSRTGGVYEQYF. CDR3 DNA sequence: TGTGCCAGCAGCCGGACGGGAGGAGTCTACGAGCAGTACTTC.

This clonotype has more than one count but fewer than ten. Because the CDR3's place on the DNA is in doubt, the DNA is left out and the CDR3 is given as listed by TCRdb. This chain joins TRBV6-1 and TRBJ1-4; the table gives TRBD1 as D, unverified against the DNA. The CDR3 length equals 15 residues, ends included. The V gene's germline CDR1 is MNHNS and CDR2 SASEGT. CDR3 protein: CASILGETVPEKLFF.

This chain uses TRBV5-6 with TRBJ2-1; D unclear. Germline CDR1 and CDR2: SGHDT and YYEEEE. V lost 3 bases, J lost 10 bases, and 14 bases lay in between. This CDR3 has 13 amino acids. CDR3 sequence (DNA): TGTGCCAGCAGCTCCCCCCCCCTCCCGGAGCAGTTCTTC. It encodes CASSSPPLPEQFF.

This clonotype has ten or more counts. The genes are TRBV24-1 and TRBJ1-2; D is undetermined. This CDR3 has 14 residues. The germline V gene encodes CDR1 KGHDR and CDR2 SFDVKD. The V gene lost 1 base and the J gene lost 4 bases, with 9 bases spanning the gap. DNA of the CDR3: TGTGCCACCAGTGATTTAGGGCAGTCCTATGGCTACACCTTC. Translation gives CATSDLGQSYGYTF.

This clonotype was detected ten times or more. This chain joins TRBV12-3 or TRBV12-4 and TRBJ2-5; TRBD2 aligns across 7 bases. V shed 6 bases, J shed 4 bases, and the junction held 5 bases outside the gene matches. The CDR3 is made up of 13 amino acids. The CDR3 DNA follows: TGTGCCAGCAGGAGGTCGGGGGGAGAGACCCAGTACTTC. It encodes CASRRSGGETQYF.

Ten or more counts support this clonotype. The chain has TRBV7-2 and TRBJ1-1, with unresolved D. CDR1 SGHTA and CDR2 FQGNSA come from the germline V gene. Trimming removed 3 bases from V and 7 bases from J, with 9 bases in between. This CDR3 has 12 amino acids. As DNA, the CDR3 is TGTGCCAGCAGCTTCCGGTCCCGTGAAGCTTTCTTT. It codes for CASSFRSREAFF.

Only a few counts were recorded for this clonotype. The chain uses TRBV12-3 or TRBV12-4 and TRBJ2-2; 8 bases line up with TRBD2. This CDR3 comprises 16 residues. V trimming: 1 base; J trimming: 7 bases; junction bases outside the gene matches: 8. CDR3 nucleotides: TGTGCCAGCAGTTTAGGTCCACGGGAGGGCCTCGGGGAGCTGTTTTTT. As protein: CASSLGPREGLGELFF.

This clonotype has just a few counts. CDR3 bases: TGCGCCAGCAGCTTTTTTCTCCAGGGGGCGGGAAAAAACATTCAGTACTTC. This encodes CASSFFLQGAGKNIQYF. This rearrangement joins TRBV5-1 to TRBJ2-4, with 8 bases aligning to TRBD1. The germline gives CDR1 SGHRS, CDR2 YFSETQ. The V and J ends lost 2 bases and 4 bases, in that order; junction bases with no gene match: 11. The CDR3 sequence is 17 residues long. Full variable domain (remainder filled in from reference TRBV5-1 and TRBJ2-4): KAGVTQTPRYLIKTRGQQVTLSCSPISGHRSVSWYQQTPGQGLQFLFEYFSETQRNKGNFPGRFSGRQFSNSRSEMNVSTLELGDSALYLCASSFFLQGAGKNIQYFGAGTRLSVL.

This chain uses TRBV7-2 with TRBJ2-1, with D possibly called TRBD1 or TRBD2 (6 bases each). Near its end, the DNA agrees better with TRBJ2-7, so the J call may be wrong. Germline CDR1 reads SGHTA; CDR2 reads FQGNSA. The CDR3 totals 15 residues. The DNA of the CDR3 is TGTGCCAGCAGCTTAAACGGGGGCGATTACAATGAGCAGTACTTC. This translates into CASSLNGGDYNEQYF.

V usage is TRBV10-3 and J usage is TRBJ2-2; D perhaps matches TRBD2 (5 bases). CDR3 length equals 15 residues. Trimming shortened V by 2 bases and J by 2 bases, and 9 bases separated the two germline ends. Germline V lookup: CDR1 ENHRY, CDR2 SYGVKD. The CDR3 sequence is CAISEGLLNTGELFF. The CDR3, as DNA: TGTGCCATCAGTGAGGGACTGCTTAACACCGGGGAGCTGTTTTTT.

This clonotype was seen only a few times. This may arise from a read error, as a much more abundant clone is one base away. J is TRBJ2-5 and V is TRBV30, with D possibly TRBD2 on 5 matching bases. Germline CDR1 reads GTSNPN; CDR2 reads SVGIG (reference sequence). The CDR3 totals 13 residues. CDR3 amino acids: CAWSLTRKEAQYF. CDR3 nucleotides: TGTGCCTGGAGCCTCACTAGAAAAGAGGCCCAGTACTTC.

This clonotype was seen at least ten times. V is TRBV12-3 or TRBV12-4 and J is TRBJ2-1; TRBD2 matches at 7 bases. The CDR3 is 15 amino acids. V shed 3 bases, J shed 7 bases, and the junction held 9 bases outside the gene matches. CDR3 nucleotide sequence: TGTGCCAGCAGTTTGAGGTCGTTAGCGGGTAATGAGCAGTTCTTC. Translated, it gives CASSLRSLAGNEQFF.

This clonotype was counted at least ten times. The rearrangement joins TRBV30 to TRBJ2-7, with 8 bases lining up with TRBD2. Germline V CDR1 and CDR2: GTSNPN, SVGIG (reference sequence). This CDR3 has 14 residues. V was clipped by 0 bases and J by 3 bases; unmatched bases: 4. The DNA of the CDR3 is TGTGCCTGGAGTGTCGGGCGGGAGGACTACGAGCAGTACTTC. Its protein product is CAWSVGREDYEQYF.

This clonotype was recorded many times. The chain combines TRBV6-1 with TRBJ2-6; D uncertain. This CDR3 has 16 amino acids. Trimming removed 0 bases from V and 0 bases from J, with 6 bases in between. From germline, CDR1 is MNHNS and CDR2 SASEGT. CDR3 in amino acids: CASSEAESSGANVLTF. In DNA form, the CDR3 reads TGTGCCAGCAGTGAAGCCGAGAGCTCTGGGGCCAACGTCCTGACTTTC.

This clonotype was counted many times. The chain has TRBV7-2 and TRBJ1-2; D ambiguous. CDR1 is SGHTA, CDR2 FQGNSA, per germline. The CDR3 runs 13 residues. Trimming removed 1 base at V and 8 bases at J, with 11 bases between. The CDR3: CASSLVERMGYTF. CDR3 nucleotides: TGTGCCAGCAGCTTAGTGGAGCGAATGGGCTACACCTTC. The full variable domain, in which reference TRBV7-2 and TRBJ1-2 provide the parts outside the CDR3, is GAGVSQSPSNKVTEKGKDVELRCDPISGHTALYWYRQSLGQGLEFLIYFQGNSAPDKSGLPSDRFSAERTGGSVSTLTIQRTQQEDSAVYLCASSLVERMGYTFGSGTRLTVV.

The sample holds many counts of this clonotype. The CDR3 is CASSPSTGGWEQYF. CDR3 sequence (DNA): TGTGCCAGCTCACCCTCGACAGGGGGCTGGGAGCAGTACTTC. This chain links TRBV18 with TRBJ2-7; 10 nucleotides align to TRBD1. Germline V lookup: CDR1 KGHSH, CDR2 LQKENI. J was trimmed by 7 bases and V by 3 bases; bases with no gene match: 6. This CDR3 is built from 14 residues.

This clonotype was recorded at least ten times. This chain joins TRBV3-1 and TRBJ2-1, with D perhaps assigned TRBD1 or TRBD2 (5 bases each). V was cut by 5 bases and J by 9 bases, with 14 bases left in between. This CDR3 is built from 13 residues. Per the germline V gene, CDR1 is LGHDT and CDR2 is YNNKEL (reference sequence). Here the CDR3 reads CASSGSRDAEQFF. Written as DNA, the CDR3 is TGTGCCAGCAGCGGGAGCAGGGACGCTGAGCAGTTCTTC.

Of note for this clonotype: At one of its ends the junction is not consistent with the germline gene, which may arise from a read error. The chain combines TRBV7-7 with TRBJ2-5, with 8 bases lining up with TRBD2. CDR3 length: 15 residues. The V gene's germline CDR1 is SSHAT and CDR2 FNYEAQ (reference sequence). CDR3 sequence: CASSRAASGWETQYF. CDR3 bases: TGTGCTAGCAGCCGGGCGGCTAGCGGGTGGGAGACCCAGTACTTC. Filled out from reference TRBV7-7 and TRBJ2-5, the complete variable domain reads GAGVSQSPRYKVTKRGQDVTLRCDPISSHATLYWYQQALGQGPEFLTYFNYEAQPDKSGLPSDRFSAERPEGSISTLTIQRTEQRDSAMYRCASSRAASGWETQYFGPGTRLLVL.